This TCR beta chain was retrieved from a study of long-term antiretroviral therapy in people with HIV. Study-wide results and limits: HIV repertoire CDR3 lengths ranged less widely than those of controls. It was not possible to obtain data on ART adherence, viral resistance or therapy changes.

The authors ran the immunoSEQ assay, v3.0, at survey level. A per-sample goal of roughly 40,000-55,000 T-cell genomes was targeted by sequencing. Sequencing used immunoSEQ multiplex PCR; TCRdb keeps in-frame clones, though not all of them. The sample lists roughly 20,000 clones; approximately 86% were seen once. Remarks on this clone: Its antigen is still unknown.

Trimming removed 2 bases from V and 3 bases from J; junction bases left unmatched: 2. In germline, CDR1 is MRHNA, CDR2 SNTAGT. This CDR3 is built from 15 residues. This TCR came from a man aged 50 or older with HIV. The chain is built from TRBV6-4 and TRBJ2-3; TRBD1 aligns across 10 bases. Sequenced material: unsorted PBMCs, taken at the start of antiretroviral therapy. In DNA, the CDR3 is TGTGCCAGCAGTGACGTGGACAGGGGGACAGATACGCAGTATTTT. It encodes CASSDVDRGTDTQYF.